A selection of T cell receptor beta chains follows, all from one sample in a study of T-cell memory formation after mild COVID-19. Using its own MiXCR run on the 5' RACE reads, TCRdb lists one record per CDR3 protein. Among hundreds of thousands of distinct CDR3 sequences listed, around 27% were seen once. Sequencing was carried out using PBMCs or a T cell subset sorted from them (not recorded which). These TCRs come from an adult woman who had mild COVID-19 (a few samples of this study predate the infection). Cell type and time point are not known. The CDR3 runs from the conserved cysteine through the conserved F or W. D genes are given only for firm matches. Clone size is shown for a subset of rows, as once, few, many or a class of expanded clone.

len	abundance	v_gene	d_gene	j_gene	CDR3aa	CDR3nt
15	few	TRBV4-3	-	TRBJ2-3	CASSQGGVDTDTQYF	TGCGCCAGCAGCCAAGGAGGGGTAGACACAGATACGCAGTATTTT
13	few	TRBV7-3	-	TRBJ2-2	CASSQGGYGELFF	TGTGCCAGCAGCCAAGGGGGGTACGGGGAGCTGTTTTTT
12	few	TRBV12-3/TRBV12-4	-	TRBJ2-7	CASRRGGYEQYF	TGTGCCAGCAGGAGGGGAGGCTACGAGCAGTACTTC
13	few	TRBV29-1	-	TRBJ2-7	CSVDGTDSYEQYF	TGCAGCGTTGATGGGACGGACTCCTACGAGCAGTACTTC
17	few	TRBV7-9	-	TRBJ2-6	CASSLEQLNSGANVLTF	TGTGCCAGCAGCCTTGAGCAGTTAAACTCTGGGGCCAACGTCCTGACTTTC
9	few	TRBV7-9	-	TRBJ2-3	CASTDTQYF	TGTGCCAGCACAGATACGCAGTATTTT
15	-	TRBV7-6	TRBD1	TRBJ2-1	CASSLPGDRANEQFF	TGTGCCAGCAGCCTACCGGGGGACAGGGCGAATGAGCAGTTCTTC
11	few	TRBV30	-	TRBJ2-7	CAWKPGYEQYF	TGTGCATGGAAGCCTGGCTACGAGCAGTACTTC
14	many	TRBV7-3	TRBD1	TRBJ1-1	CASSLQQGVTEAFF	TGTGCCAGCAGCTTACAACAGGGGGTCACTGAAGCTTTCTTT
14	-	TRBV24-1	TRBD1	TRBJ1-3	CATSATGGGNTIYF	TGTGCCACCAGTGCTACAGGGGGTGGAAACACCATATATTTT
14	few	TRBV7-2	-	TRBJ2-3	CASSFKTRPDTQYF	TGTGCCAGCAGCTTCAAAACTAGGCCAGATACGCAGTATTTT